Shown below are 10 T cell receptor beta chains from a single sample sequenced in a study of control samples from healthy donors and cancer patients (dated by TCRdb to the early 2020s). Libraries were constructed by the immunoSEQ multiplex PCR assay. In its TCRdb copy, this immuneACCESS table keeps in-frame sequences only and misses some clones. Where compared with another copy, unresolved V genes explain less than half of these, and the others have no known cause. The sample records approximately 100,000 clones, roughly 92% of which are singletons. About 3% of the sample is taken by the ten largest. Material for sequencing was blood. The receptors shown here come from a human donor in good health. The donor label of this sample is uncertain.

The rearrangement uses TRBV27 and TRBJ1-2; D may be TRBD1 (5 bases). V gave up 5 bases and J gave up 4 bases, with 11 bases separating them. Germline assignment: CDR1 MNHEY and CDR2 SMNVEV (reference sequence). This CDR3 spans 13 amino acids. CDR3 sequence: CASSLQGSYGYTF. The CDR3 DNA reads as TGTGCCAGCAGTCTCCAGGGTAGCTATGGCTACACCTTC.

The rearrangement links TRBV4-3 to TRBJ2-2; D is ambiguous. Trimming shortened V by 6 bases and J by 0 bases, and 11 bases separated the two germline ends. The CDR3 length is 15 residues. The germline CDR1 and CDR2 sequences are LGHNA and YSLEER. In DNA, the CDR3 is TGCGCCAGCAGGGCCACCTATTCGAACACCGGGGAGCTGTTTTTT. It translates to CASRATYSNTGELFF.

The table lists this clone with a count of one. The chain is built from TRBV9 and TRBJ1-2, with D unclear. The CDR3 extends over 18 amino acids. Germline V gene lookup returns CDR1 SGDLS and CDR2 YYNGEE. V was clipped by 0 bases and J by 5 bases, with 23 bases between them. CDR3 DNA sequence: TGTGCCAGCAGCGTAGGAATTAAGGGAACCTGGATTTGGTATGGCTACACCTTC. Its protein product is CASSVGIKGTWIWYGYTF. Full variable domain (rest looked up from reference TRBV9 and TRBJ1-2): DSGVTQTPKHLITATGQRVTLRCSPRSGDLSVYWYQQSLDQGLQFLIQYYNGEERAKGNILERFSAQQFPDLHSELNLSSLELGDSALYFCASSVGIKGTWIWYGYTFGSGTRLTVV.

The chain uses TRBV2 and TRBJ2-1; 11 bases agree with TRBD2. Looked up from germline, CDR1 is SNHLY and CDR2 is FYNNEI. The junction had 2 bases not matched to a gene; V was cut back by 3 bases and J by 4 bases. The length of the CDR3 is 15 residues. CDR3 residues: CASSELAGGYNEQFF. The CDR3 nucleotides read TGTGCCAGCAGTGAGTTAGCGGGGGGGTACAATGAGCAGTTCTTC.

The genes are TRBV6-5 and TRBJ1-5, with unresolved D. Germline CDR1 reads MNHEY; CDR2 reads SVGAGI. The CDR3 totals 13 residues. V lost 6 bases, J lost 10 bases, and 16 bases lay in between. The CDR3, as DNA: TGTGCCAGCAGACACGGACCTTCGCGACCCCAGCATTTT. Protein product: CASRHGPSRPQHF.

The chain joins TRBV2 to TRBJ2-2; possibly TRBD2 for D (6 bases). Trimming pared 6 bases from V and 1 base from J, leaving 6 bases between. This CDR3 region has 13 residues. Germline CDR1 reads SNHLY; CDR2 reads FYNNEI. This CDR3 reads CASSGGNTGELFF. CDR3 DNA sequence: TGTGCCAGCAGCGGGGGGAACACCGGGGAGCTGTTTTTT. The full variable domain, its missing parts supplied by reference TRBV2 and TRBJ2-2, is EPEVTQTPSHQVTQMGQEVILRCVPISNHLYFYWYRQILGQKVEFLVSFYNNEISEKSEIFDDQFSVERPDGSNFTLKIRSTKLEDSAMYFCASSGGNTGELFFGEGSRLTVL.

The chain employs TRBV5-8 and TRBJ2-5, with TRBD1 matching over 8 bases. Germline V gives CDR1 SGHTS, CDR2 YDEGEE. The CDR3 spans 14 residues. V dropped 4 bases and J dropped 5; count of bases not matched to a gene: 7. In DNA form, the CDR3 reads TGTGCCAGCAGCCAGAGACAGGGGTACGAGACCCAGTACTTC. It codes for CASSQRQGYETQYF.

V is TRBV7-2 and J is TRBJ1-1; D not resolved. In germline, CDR1 is SGHTA, CDR2 FQGNSA. V was cut by 1 base and J by 2 bases, with 11 bases left in between. This CDR3 is 15 amino acids long. Here the CDR3 reads CASSLEEHRNTEAFF. DNA for the CDR3: TGTGCCAGCAGCTTAGAAGAGCACAGAAACACTGAAGCTTTCTTT.

CDR3 coding DNA: TGTGCCAGCAGCGCCCAAGGGGGCCCGCAGTTAGATACGCAGTATTTT. It is translated as CASSAQGGPQLDTQYF. The chain recombines TRBV9 with TRBJ2-3; 7 positions agree with TRBD1. This CDR3 spans 16 amino acids. CDR1 and CDR2 from the germline V gene are SGDLS and YYNGEE. The trim removed 3 bases at V and 5 bases at J, leaving 12 bases unmatched.

V gene TRBV10-3 combines with J gene TRBJ2-7, with 10 bases fitting TRBD1. CDR3 length: 16 residues. The junction had 6 bases not matched to a gene; V was cut back by 2 bases and J by 2 bases. From germline, CDR1 is ENHRY and CDR2 SYGVKD. The CDR3 here is CAISEGGDRGAYEQYF. DNA of the CDR3: TGTGCCATCAGTGAGGGTGGGGACAGGGGTGCCTACGAGCAGTACTTC.